This T cell receptor beta chain stems from a study of long-term antiretroviral therapy in people with HIV. An immunoSEQ assay, version v3.0, was performed at survey level. Only in-frame clones appear in the TCRdb table, and some are missing; sequencing was by immunoSEQ multiplex PCR. This table has over 15,000 clones, 76% appearing once. General study results and limits: No data were available on ART adherence, viral resistance or therapy changes. HIV repertoires showed narrower CDR3 length ranges than controls. Diversity remained lower than transplant donor controls, even though it increased after ART.

Germline CDR1 and CDR2: SGHVS and FQNEAQ. The CDR3 length is 14 residues. V lost 2 bases, J lost 5 bases, and 12 bases lay in between. Points on this clone: Its specificity is unknown.

V usage is TRBV7-8 and J usage is TRBJ1-2, with D possibly being TRBD1 (6 bases). This TCR derives from a woman in her forties or fifties with HIV. Sequenced material: unsorted PBMCs, taken roughly 2.4 years before starting antiretroviral therapy. The CDR3 protein is CASSLSRDNYGYTF. CDR3 DNA: TGTGCCAGCAGCTTATCAAGGGACAATTATGGCTACACCTTC.